This T cell receptor beta chain was identified during a study of T cells after yellow fever vaccination. The overall study: Fractions with few cells were prepared using SMART-Seq v4 Ultra Low Input.

The table lists this clonotype with a few counts. Its target is unknown. 5'RACE template switching produced TCR cDNA carrying a universal primer site and UMIs. TCRdb reanalysed the 5' RACE reads using MiXCR and keeps one entry per CDR3 protein. The table lists nearly 550,000 distinct CDR3 sequences, about 19% of them singletons. Study findings and constraints: Researchers report a weaker secondary response that nonetheless peaked faster, day 5 versus 15. Repertoires sorted by FACS could include abundant clonotypes that are contaminants from the bulk population.

The receptor was derived from a man under 40 who received the YFV17D yellow fever vaccine. The sequences come from PBMCs, collected 15 days after the yellow fever booster vaccination.

Here the CDR3 DNA reads TGCAGTGCTATGCCCGCTAGCGGGAACAATGAGCAGTTCTTC. Its protein product is CSAMPASGNNEQFF. The V call is TRBV20-1, the J call TRBJ2-1, with 9 bases aligning to TRBD2. The germline gives CDR1 DFQATT, CDR2 SNEGSKA (reference sequence). The trim removed 4 bases at V and 5 bases at J, leaving 6 bases unmatched. The CDR3 runs to 14 residues.